This T cell receptor (beta chain) was found in a study of T cell responses to AZD1222 COVID-19 vaccine. This CDR3 is 14 amino acids long. The germline gives CDR1 KGHSH, CDR2 LQKENI. J was trimmed by 8 bases and V by 8 bases; bases with no gene match: 11. Sequenced by immunoSEQ multiplex PCR; TCRdb stores in-frame clones only, minus some. The profile covers 130,000 to 150,000 clones, with about 81% appearing a single time and around 4.1% taken by the ten largest. Findings and caveats of the study: Clonal diversity was possibly underestimated, and the donors were mostly white British, with more females. Sampling captured repertoires only after the peak T cell response. Spike-specific TCR repertoires showed rising breadth and depth after two AZD1222 doses. Nearly half of spike-specific TCRs reportedly go after variant regions that carry no mutations.

Comment on this clone: The antigen is unknown.

The sequenced sample was peripheral blood, obtained on day 0 of MenACWY control vaccination. The clonotype originates from an adult in good health. The rearrangement links TRBV18 to TRBJ1-2, with 10 positions matching TRBD1. The CDR3 loop reads CASTEPGQGSGYTF. The CDR3 DNA sequence: TGTGCCAGCACGGAACCGGGACAGGGGTCCGGCTACACCTTC.